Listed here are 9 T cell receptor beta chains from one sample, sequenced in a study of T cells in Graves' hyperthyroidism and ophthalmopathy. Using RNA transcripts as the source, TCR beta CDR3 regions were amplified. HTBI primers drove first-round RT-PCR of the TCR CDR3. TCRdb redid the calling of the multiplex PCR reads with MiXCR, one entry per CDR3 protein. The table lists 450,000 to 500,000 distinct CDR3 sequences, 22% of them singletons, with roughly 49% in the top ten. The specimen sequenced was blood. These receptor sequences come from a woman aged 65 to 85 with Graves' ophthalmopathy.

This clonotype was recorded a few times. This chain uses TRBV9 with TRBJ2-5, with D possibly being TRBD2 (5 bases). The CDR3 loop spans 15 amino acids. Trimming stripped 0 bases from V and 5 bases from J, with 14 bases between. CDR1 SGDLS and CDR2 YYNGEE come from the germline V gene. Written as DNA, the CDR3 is TGTGCCAGCAGCGTAGGGGCCCCTCCGGGGGAGACCCAGTACTTC. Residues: CASSVGAPPGETQYF.

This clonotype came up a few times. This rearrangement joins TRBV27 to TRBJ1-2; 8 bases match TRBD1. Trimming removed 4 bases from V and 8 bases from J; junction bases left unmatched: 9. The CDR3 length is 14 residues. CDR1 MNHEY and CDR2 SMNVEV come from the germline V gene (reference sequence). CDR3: CASSSQGALYGYTF. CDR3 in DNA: TGTGCCAGCAGTTCCCAGGGGGCTTTATACGGCTACACCTTC.

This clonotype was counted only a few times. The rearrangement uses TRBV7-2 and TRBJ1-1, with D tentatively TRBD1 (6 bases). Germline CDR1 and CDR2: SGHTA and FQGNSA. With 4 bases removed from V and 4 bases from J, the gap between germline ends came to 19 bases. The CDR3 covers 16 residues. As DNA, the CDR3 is TGTGCCAGCAGCTCTCGAGTACAGGGAGGAGGCACTGAAGCTTTCTTT. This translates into CASSSRVQGGGTEAFF.

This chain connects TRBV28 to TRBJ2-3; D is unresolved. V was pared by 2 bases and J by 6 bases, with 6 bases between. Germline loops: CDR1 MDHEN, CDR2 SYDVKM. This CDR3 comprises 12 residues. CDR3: CASSLKVDTQYF. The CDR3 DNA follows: TGTGCCAGCAGTTTAAAAGTGGATACGCAGTATTTT.

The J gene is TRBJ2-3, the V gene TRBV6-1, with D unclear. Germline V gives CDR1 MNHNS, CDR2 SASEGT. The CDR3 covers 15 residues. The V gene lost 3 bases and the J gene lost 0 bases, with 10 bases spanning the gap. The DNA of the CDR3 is TGTGCCAGCAGTGACTCGGGTTATAGCACAGATACGCAGTATTTT. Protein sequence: CASSDSGYSTDTQYF.

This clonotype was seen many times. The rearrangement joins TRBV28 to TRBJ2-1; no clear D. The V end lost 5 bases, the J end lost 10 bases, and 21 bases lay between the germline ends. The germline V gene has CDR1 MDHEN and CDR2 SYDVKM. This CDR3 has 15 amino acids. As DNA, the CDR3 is TGTGCCAGCAGTCACTCAGTGGGGATTGTTGGGGAGCAGTTCTTC. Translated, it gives CASSHSVGIVGEQFF.

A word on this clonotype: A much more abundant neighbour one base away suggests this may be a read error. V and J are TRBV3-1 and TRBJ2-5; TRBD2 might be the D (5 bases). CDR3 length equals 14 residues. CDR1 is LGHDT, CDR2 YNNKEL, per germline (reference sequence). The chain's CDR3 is CASSQEGGVETRYF. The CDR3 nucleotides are TGTGCCAGCAGCCAAGAAGGAGGAGTGGAGACCCGGTACTTC.

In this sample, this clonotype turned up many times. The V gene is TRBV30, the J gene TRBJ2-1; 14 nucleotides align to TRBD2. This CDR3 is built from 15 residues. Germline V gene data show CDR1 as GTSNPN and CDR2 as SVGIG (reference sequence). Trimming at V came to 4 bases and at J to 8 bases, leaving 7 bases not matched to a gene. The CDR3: CAWTPWGLAGDEQFF. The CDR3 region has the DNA TGTGCCTGGACCCCCTGGGGACTAGCGGGAGATGAGCAGTTCTTC.

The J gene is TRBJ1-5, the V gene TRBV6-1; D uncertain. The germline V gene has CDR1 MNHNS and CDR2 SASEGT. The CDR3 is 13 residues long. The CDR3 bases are TGTGCTACCCTTCGGGAAAATAATCAGCCCCAGCATTTT. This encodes CATLRENNQPQHF.